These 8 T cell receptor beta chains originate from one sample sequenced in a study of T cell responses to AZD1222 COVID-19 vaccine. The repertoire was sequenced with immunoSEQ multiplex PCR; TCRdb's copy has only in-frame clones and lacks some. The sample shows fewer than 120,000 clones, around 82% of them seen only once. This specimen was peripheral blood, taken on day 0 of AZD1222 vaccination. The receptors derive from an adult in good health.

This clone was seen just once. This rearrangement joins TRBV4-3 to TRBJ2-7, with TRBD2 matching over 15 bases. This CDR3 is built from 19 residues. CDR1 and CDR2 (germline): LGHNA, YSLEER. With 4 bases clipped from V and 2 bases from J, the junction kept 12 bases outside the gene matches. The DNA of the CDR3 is TGCGCCAGCAGCCGCTCCGCCGGGACTAGCGGGGGGACCACCTACGAGCAGTACTTC. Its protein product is CASSRSAGTSGGTTYEQYF.

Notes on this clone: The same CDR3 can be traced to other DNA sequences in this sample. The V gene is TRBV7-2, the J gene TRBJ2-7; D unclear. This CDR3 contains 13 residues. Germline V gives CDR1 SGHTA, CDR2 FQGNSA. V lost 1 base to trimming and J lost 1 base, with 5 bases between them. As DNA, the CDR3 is TGTGCCAGCAGCTTAGGCAGGTCCTACGAGCAGTACTTC. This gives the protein CASSLGRSYEQYF. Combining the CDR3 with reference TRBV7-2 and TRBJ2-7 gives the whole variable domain GAGVSQSPSNKVTEKGKDVELRCDPISGHTALYWYRQSLGQGLEFLIYFQGNSAPDKSGLPSDRFSAERTGGSVSTLTIQRTQQEDSAVYLCASSLGRSYEQYFGPGTRLTVT.

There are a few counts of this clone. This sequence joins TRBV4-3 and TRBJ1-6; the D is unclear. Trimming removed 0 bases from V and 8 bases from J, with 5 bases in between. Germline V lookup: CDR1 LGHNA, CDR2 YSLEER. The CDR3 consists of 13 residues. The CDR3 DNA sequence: TGCGCCAGCAGCCAAGAATTCTATTCACCCCTCCACTTT. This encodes CASSQEFYSPLHF.

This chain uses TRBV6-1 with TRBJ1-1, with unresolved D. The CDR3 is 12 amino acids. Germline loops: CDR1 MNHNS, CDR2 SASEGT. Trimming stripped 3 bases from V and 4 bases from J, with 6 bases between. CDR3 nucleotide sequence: TGTGCCAGCAGTGATATAGTCACTGAAGCTTTCTTT. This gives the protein CASSDIVTEAFF.

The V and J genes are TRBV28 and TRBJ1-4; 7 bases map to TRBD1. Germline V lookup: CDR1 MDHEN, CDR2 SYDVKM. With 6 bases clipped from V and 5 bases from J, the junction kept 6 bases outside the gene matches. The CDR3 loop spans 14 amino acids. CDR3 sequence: CASSASQGNEKLFF. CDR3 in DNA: TGTGCCAGCAGCGCATCACAGGGGAATGAAAAACTGTTTTTT.

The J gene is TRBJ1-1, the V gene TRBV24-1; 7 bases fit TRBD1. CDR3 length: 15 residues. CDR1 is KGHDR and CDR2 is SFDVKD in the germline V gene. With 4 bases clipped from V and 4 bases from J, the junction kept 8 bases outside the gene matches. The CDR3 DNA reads TGTGCCACCAGTGACTCCAGGGGGTTCAGCACTGAAGCTTTCTTT. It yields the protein CATSDSRGFSTEAFF.

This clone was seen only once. The CDR3 DNA follows: TGTGCCAGCAGCCTGGCAGGACTAGCGGGACCCACCGGGGAGCTGTTTTTT. Translated, it gives CASSLAGLAGPTGELFF. This chain uses TRBV5-8 with TRBJ2-2, with 12 positions matching TRBD2. The CDR3 consists of 17 residues. The V gene's germline CDR1 is SGHTS and CDR2 YDEGEE. V gave up 4 bases and J gave up 4 bases; unmatched junction bases: 8.

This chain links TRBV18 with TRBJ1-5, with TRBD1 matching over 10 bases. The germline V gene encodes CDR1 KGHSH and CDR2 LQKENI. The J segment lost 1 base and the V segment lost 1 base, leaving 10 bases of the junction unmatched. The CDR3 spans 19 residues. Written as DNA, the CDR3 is TGTGCCAGCTCACCACTTAGGAGTCTGGGACAGGGGAGCAATCAGCCCCAGCATTTT. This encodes CASSPLRSLGQGSNQPQHF.